Below, 27 T cell receptor beta chains from the same sample are listed, as sequenced in a study of regulatory T cells in long-lasting Graves disease. In building TCR beta libraries, iRepertoire HTBI primers were used together with Arm-PCR of CDR3 regions. TCRdb reprocessed the multiplex PCR reads with MiXCR, giving one entry per CDR3 protein. The sample holds around 400,000 distinct CDR3 sequences, about a quarter seen once. The time point: persistent/refractory GD, antithyroid drugs over 5 years with positive TRAb. Isolated PBMC RNA provided the starting material for the TCR library. The material sequenced was peripheral blood mononuclear cells (PBMCs), taken when the disease was refractory, from a patient treated with antithyroid drugs. The source of these receptors is a female donor with Graves disease.

This clonotype showed up many times. The chain combines TRBV5-5 with TRBJ2-5; maybe TRBD1 (5 bases). CDR1 and CDR2 (germline): SGHKS, YYEKEE (reference sequence). The CDR3 has 16 residues. V lost 0 bases to trimming and J lost 1 base, with 13 bases between them. The CDR3 region is CASSLVDRNFQETQYF. In DNA form, the CDR3 reads TGTGCCAGCAGCTTGGTTGACAGAAATTTCCAAGAGACCCAGTACTTC.

This chain connects TRBV4-3 to TRBJ2-7, with 9 bases fitting TRBD2. The CDR3 runs 15 residues. The germline V gene has CDR1 LGHNA and CDR2 YSLEER. V gave up 2 bases and J gave up 2 bases; unmatched junction bases: 4. This CDR3 is CASSQSSGTPYEQYF. In DNA form, the CDR3 reads TGCGCCAGCAGCCAATCTAGCGGGACACCCTACGAGCAGTACTTC.

This clonotype was recorded a few times. The J gene is TRBJ2-7, the V gene TRBV5-1; D remains unclear. Deletions cut 4 bases from V and 5 bases from J, with 22 bases between. The CDR3 consists of 16 residues. CDR1 SGHRS and CDR2 YFSETQ come from the germline V gene. The CDR3 sequence is CASSLRLRLTPHEQYF. CDR3 DNA: TGCGCCAGCAGCCTTCGTCTCAGGTTAACTCCCCACGAGCAGTACTTC.

Note on this clonotype: Being one base from a much bigger clone, this may be a read error. The chain uses TRBV6-1 and TRBJ1-5, with 7 bases matching TRBD1. The CDR3 is 16 residues long. Per the germline V gene, CDR1 is MNHNS and CDR2 is SASEGT. Trimming took 4 bases from V and 3 from J; bases not matched to a gene: 9. DNA of the CDR3: TGTGCCAGCAGTGGTCAGTTGACAGGGACCAATCAGCCCCAGCATTTT. It yields the protein CASSGQLTGTNQPQHF.

This clonotype was detected only a few times. V and J are TRBV7-3 and TRBJ2-7; 7 positions agree with TRBD2. Germline trimming cut 1 base from V and 2 bases from J; bases unmatched to any gene: 5. Germline lookup yields CDR1 SGHTA and CDR2 FQGTGA. The CDR3 runs 15 residues. The CDR3 DNA reads TGTGCCAGCAGCTTAATGGGGGGAGGGCCCTACGAGCAGTACTTC. Protein product: CASSLMGGGPYEQYF.

This clonotype was seen at least ten times. The chain joins TRBV30 to TRBJ2-4, with 7 bases aligning to TRBD2. After removal of 1 base from V and 9 bases from J, the junction contained 6 bases not matched to a gene. The CDR3 is 13 residues long. The germline CDR1 and CDR2 sequences are GTSNPN and SVGIG (reference sequence). The CDR3 bases are TGTGCCTGGAGTGGGCAACTAGCGAGCATTCAGTACTTC. Its protein product is CAWSGQLASIQYF.

The table lists this clonotype with many counts. V usage is TRBV19 and J usage is TRBJ1-1, with a possible D match to TRBD1 (6 bases). Trimming took off 3 bases at V and 1 base at J, with 12 bases between the two ends. The V gene's germline CDR1 is LNHDA and CDR2 SQIVND (reference sequence). This CDR3 has 15 residues. CDR3 sequence (DNA): TGTGCCAGTAGTATTATGTGGACAGAGAACACTGAAGCTTTCTTT. Translated: CASSIMWTENTEAFF.

The J gene is TRBJ2-7, the V gene TRBV14; 7 bases fit TRBD2. Germline CDR1 is SGHDN and CDR2 is FVKESK. Trimming at V came to 4 bases and at J to 7 bases, leaving 16 bases not matched to a gene. The CDR3 is 16 residues long. CDR3 loop: CASSPQGLGGWGEQYF. CDR3 in DNA: TGTGCCAGCAGCCCACAAGGACTAGGAGGCTGGGGTGAGCAGTACTTC.

This clonotype has a handful of counts. The V gene is TRBV3-1, the J gene TRBJ2-2, with 7 bases that match TRBD1. There are 13 residues in the CDR3. Trimming took 4 bases from V and 5 from J; bases not matched to a gene: 1. Germline CDR1 reads LGHDT; CDR2 reads YNNKEL (reference sequence). The CDR3 DNA follows: TGTGCCAGCAGCCGGGGACAGACCGGGGAGCTGTTTTTT. Translation gives CASSRGQTGELFF.

In its sample, this clonotype was seen many times. This chain links TRBV28 with TRBJ1-1; D uncertain. Trimming stripped 6 bases from V and 6 bases from J, with 8 bases between. In germline, CDR1 is MDHEN, CDR2 SYDVKM. CDR3 size: 11 residues. CDR3 protein: CASSSESEAFF. In nucleotides, the CDR3 is TGTGCCAGCAGCTCCGAGTCTGAAGCTTTCTTT.

This clonotype has a handful of counts. The rearrangement links TRBV18 to TRBJ1-1; D possibly corresponds to TRBD1 (6 bases). The V and J ends lost 8 bases and 1 base respectively, with 11 bases between them. This CDR3 spans 13 amino acids. Germline CDR1 and CDR2: KGHSH and LQKENI. The CDR3 DNA is TGTGCCAGCAAAGGACAGAAGAACACTGAAGCTTTCTTT. This gives the protein CASKGQKNTEAFF.

This rearrangement joins TRBV7-2 to TRBJ2-2; 7 nucleotides line up with TRBD2. The V gene end was trimmed by 2 bases and the J gene end by 4 bases; junction bases not matched to a gene: 7. Germline V CDR1 and CDR2: SGHTA, FQGNSA. The CDR3 covers 16 residues. DNA for the CDR3: TGTGCCAGCAGCTTACGAGGGAGGGTAGCCACCGGGGAGCTGTTTTTT. Amino acids: CASSLRGRVATGELFF.

The chain carries TRBV18 and TRBJ1-2; D is unresolved. This CDR3 comprises 12 residues. V was clipped by 5 bases and J by 2 bases, with 6 bases between them. Germline V CDR1 and CDR2: KGHSH, LQKENI. Written as DNA, the CDR3 is TGTGCCAGCTCATTTGAAAACTATGGCTACACCTTC. Residues: CASSFENYGYTF.

The chain carries TRBV7-6 and TRBJ2-5; D perhaps matches TRBD2 (5 bases). Looked up from germline, CDR1 is SGHVS and CDR2 is FNYEAQ. The CDR3 is made up of 14 amino acids. The V gene lost 5 bases and the J gene lost 4 bases, with 14 bases spanning the gap. Here the CDR3 reads CASSGNSAVETQYF. CDR3 DNA sequence: TGTGCCAGCAGCGGCAATAGCGCCGTAGAGACCCAGTACTTC.

This clonotype was observed a few times. V gene TRBV20-1 combines with J gene TRBJ1-1; no clear D. V was trimmed by 2 bases and J by 5 bases, leaving 18 bases between them. The germline V gene encodes CDR1 DFQATT and CDR2 SNEGSKA (reference sequence). The CDR3 has 15 amino acids. CDR3 DNA: TGCAGTGCTAGATCCTTCTCGGGAGGGAGGACTGAAGCTTTCTTT. Residues: CSARSFSGGRTEAFF.

This clonotype was seen only a few times. The V gene is TRBV30, the J gene TRBJ1-2; D perhaps matches TRBD1 (6 bases). V shed 0 bases and J shed 0 bases, with 8 bases lying between them. Germline V gives CDR1 GTSNPN, CDR2 SVGIG (reference sequence). The CDR3 totals 14 residues. The CDR3 loop reads CAWSVGGTNYGYTF. CDR3 bases: TGTGCCTGGAGTGTTGGGGGCACTAACTATGGCTACACCTTC. Full variable domain (outside the CDR3, taken from reference TRBV30 and TRBJ1-2): SQTIHQWPATLVQPVGSPLSLECTVEGTSNPNLYWYRQAAGRGLQLLFYSVGIGQISSEVPQNLSASRPQDRQFILSSKKLLLSDSGFYLCAWSVGGTNYGYTFGSGTRLTVV.

This clonotype has at least ten counts. The gene calls are TRBV2 and TRBJ1-1; D gene ambiguous. The CDR3 is 11 amino acids. CDR1 SNHLY and CDR2 FYNNEI come from the germline V gene. Trimming cost V 8 bases and J 1 base, with 5 bases left between them. As DNA, the CDR3 is TGTGCCAGCCTAGAGAACACTGAAGCTTTCTTT. This codes for CASLENTEAFF.

The sample holds many counts of this clonotype. This chain uses TRBV2 with TRBJ2-2; 7 bases line up with TRBD2. Looked up from germline, CDR1 is SNHLY and CDR2 is FYNNEI. The CDR3 length is 19 residues. The J segment lost 3 bases and the V segment lost 4 bases, leaving 17 bases of the junction unmatched. CDR3 protein: CASSVSETSFITHTGELFF. CDR3 nucleotide sequence: TGTGCCAGCAGTGTTTCCGAGACTAGCTTCATTACCCACACCGGGGAGCTGTTTTTT.

This clonotype was seen only a few times. The V gene is TRBV11-2, the J gene TRBJ1-4, with D tentatively TRBD1 (5 bases). Trimming left V 2 bases short and J 2 bases short, with 12 bases between. Germline CDR1 is SGHAT and CDR2 is FQNNGV. The CDR3 contains 16 residues. In DNA form, the CDR3 reads TGTGCCAGCAGCTTATGGGGACTGGATACTAATGAAAAACTGTTTTTT. As protein: CASSLWGLDTNEKLFF. The full variable domain, rest sourced from reference TRBV11-2 and TRBJ1-4, is EAGVAQSPRYKIIEKRQSVAFWCNPISGHATLYWYQQILGQGPKLLIQFQNNGVVDDSQLPKDRFSAERLKGVDSTLKIQPAKLEDSAVYLCASSLWGLDTNEKLFFGSGTQLSVL.

V usage is TRBV30 and J usage is TRBJ1-1; D not resolved. The CDR3 has 13 amino acids. Trimming took 2 bases from V and 5 from J, leaving 12 bases between them. Germline CDR1 and CDR2: GTSNPN and SVGIG (reference sequence). This CDR3 reads CAWSLKVGTEAFF. CDR3 in DNA: TGTGCCTGGAGTCTGAAGGTGGGAACTGAAGCTTTCTTT.

The chain carries TRBV15 and TRBJ2-5; the D gene is possibly TRBD1 (5 bases). V lost 4 bases and J lost 0, with 15 bases in between. Germline V gene lookup returns CDR1 LNHNV and CDR2 YYDKDF (reference sequence). The CDR3 totals 16 residues. CDR3 loop: CATSKDGHDNQETQYF. In DNA, the CDR3 is TGTGCCACCAGCAAGGACGGACACGACAACCAAGAGACCCAGTACTTC.

This clonotype was seen repeatedly, ten times or more. This chain uses TRBV11-2 with TRBJ2-7, with 10 nucleotides matching TRBD2. CDR1 and CDR2 from the germline V gene are SGHAT and FQNNGV. This CDR3 region has 16 residues. The trim removed 5 bases at V and 3 bases at J, leaving 10 bases unmatched. The CDR3 DNA sequence: TGTGCCAGCAGCCGAGAATTAGCGGGAGGAGGCTACGAGCAGTACTTC. As protein: CASSRELAGGGYEQYF.

This clonotype was recorded many times. The chain employs TRBV29-1 and TRBJ2-5; TRBD1 is a possible D gene (5 bases). CDR1 and CDR2 (germline): SQVTM, ANQGSEA. V lost 0 bases and J lost 1, with 12 bases in between. The length of the CDR3 is 15 residues. This chain's CDR3 is CSVEEGARSQETQYF. The CDR3 DNA reads TGCAGCGTTGAAGAAGGGGCCAGGTCCCAAGAGACCCAGTACTTC.

For this clonotype: Given a much more abundant clone one base away, this may be a read error. The chain is built from TRBV6-2 or TRBV6-3 and TRBJ2-7, with 9 bases fitting TRBD1. Germline trimming cut 7 bases from V and 0 bases from J; bases unmatched to any gene: 13. Germline V gene data show CDR1 as MNHEY and CDR2 as SVGEGT. The length of the CDR3 is 17 residues. The DNA for the CDR3 is TGTGCCAGCAACTCCGCAACCGGGACAGGGAACTCCTACGAGCAGTACTTC. The encoded protein is CASNSATGTGNSYEQYF.

Comment on this clonotype: A read error likely explains this, since a far larger clone differs by one base. This chain uses TRBV11-3 with TRBJ2-5, with 7 bases that match TRBD1. Germline-derived CDR1 and CDR2 are SGHNT and YENEEA. This CDR3 comprises 18 residues. CDR3 loop: CASSLVLGAPTGTETQDF. The CDR3 DNA follows: TGTGCCAGCAGCTTAGTCCTTGGGGCCCCGACAGGGACGGAGACCCAGGACTTC. Using reference TRBV11-3 and TRBJ2-5 for the parts outside the CDR3, the full variable domain is EAGVVQSPRYKIIEKKQPVAFWCNPISGHNTLYWYLQNLGQGPELLIRYENEEAVDDSQLPKDRFSAERLKGVDSTLKIQPAELGDSAVYLCASSLVLGAPTGTETQDFGPGTRLLVL.

This clonotype has a handful of counts. The genes are TRBV9 and TRBJ1-5, with D maybe TRBD1 (5 bases). Germline V gives CDR1 SGDLS, CDR2 YYNGEE. V was shortened by 5 bases and J by 4 bases, with 13 bases between the two germline ends. There are 14 residues in the CDR3. The CDR3 here is CASSERGPNQPQHF. The CDR3 region has the DNA TGTGCCAGCAGTGAAAGGGGACCGAATCAGCCCCAGCATTTT.

The gene calls are TRBV7-8 and TRBJ2-2; 11 bases fit TRBD2. CDR3 length equals 16 residues. Germline V gene lookup returns CDR1 SGHVS and CDR2 FQNEAQ. Trimming cost V 5 bases and J 2 bases; bases outside gene matches: 4. CDR3 amino acids: CASSQTSGDNTGELFF. The DNA of the CDR3 is TGTGCCAGCAGCCAGACTAGCGGGGATAACACCGGGGAGCTGTTTTTT.